This entry concerns a single T cell receptor (beta chain). Antigen: not known. Germline assignment: CDR1 SGHNT and CDR2 YENEEA. The length of the CDR3 is 16 residues. Between the trimmed V and J ends, which lost 5 bases and 4 bases, there was a span of 15 bases. The method was immunoSEQ multiplex PCR; TCRdb's version includes in-frame clones alone and lacks a portion of them. Here the sample spans roughly 20,000 clones, roughly 72% being singletons. This entry is derived from a study of vaccination effects on CD4 cells after COVID-19. General study points: Marked contraction was observed in infection-induced and vaccine-induced clones late after vaccination.

In the ViraFEST assay, antigen-specific CD4+ clonotypes were identified by expansion after peptide-pool stimulation. Following a 10-day culture, CD4+ T cells were purified. Participants were vaccinated with two doses of either the BNT162b2 or mRNA-1273 vaccine. Nucleocapsid antibody tests were negative, and the vaccine recipients had no prior SARS-CoV-2 infection. Some 1.9 million PBMC per well were cultured with 10 IU/ml IL-2 and about 9.8 ug/ml peptides. The receptor was derived from a human donor who received a COVID-19 vaccine. The source material was CD4+ T cells from PBMCs cultured with HCoV-NL63 spike peptides, sampled after COVID-19 vaccination. This chain connects TRBV11-3 to TRBJ2-6; D tentatively fits TRBD1 or TRBD2 (5 bases each). DNA of the CDR3: TGTGCCAGCAGCCCCTCTCGAGGGACCGGGGCCAACGTCCTGACTTTC. It encodes CASSPSRGTGANVLTF.